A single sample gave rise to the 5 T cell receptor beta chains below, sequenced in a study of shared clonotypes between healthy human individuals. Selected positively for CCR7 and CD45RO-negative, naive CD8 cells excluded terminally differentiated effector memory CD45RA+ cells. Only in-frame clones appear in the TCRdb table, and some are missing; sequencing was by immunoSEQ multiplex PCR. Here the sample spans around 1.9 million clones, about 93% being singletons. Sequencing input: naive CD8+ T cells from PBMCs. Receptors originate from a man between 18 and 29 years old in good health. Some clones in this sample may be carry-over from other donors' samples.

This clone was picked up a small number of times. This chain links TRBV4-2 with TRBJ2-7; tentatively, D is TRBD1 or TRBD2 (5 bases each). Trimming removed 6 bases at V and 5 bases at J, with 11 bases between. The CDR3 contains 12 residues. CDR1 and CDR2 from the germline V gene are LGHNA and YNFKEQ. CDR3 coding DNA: TGTGCCAGCAGGGATGTGGGGGACGAGCAGTACTTC. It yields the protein CASRDVGDEQYF.

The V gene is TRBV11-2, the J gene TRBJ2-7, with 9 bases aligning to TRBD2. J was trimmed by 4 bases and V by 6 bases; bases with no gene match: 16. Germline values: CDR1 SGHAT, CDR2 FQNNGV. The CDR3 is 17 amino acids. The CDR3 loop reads CASRIGPSGIPPYEQYF. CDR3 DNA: TGTGCCAGCAGAATAGGGCCTAGCGGGATTCCCCCGTACGAGCAGTACTTC. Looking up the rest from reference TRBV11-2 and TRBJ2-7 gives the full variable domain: EAGVAQSPRYKIIEKRQSVAFWCNPISGHATLYWYQQILGQGPKLLIQFQNNGVVDDSQLPKDRFSAERLKGVDSTLKIQPAKLEDSAVYLCASRIGPSGIPPYEQYFGPGTRLTVT.

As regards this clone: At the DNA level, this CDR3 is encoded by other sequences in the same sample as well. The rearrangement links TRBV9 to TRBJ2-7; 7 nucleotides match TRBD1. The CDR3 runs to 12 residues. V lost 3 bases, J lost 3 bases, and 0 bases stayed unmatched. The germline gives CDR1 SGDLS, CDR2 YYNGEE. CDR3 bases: TGTGCCAGCAGCGGACAGGGCTACGAGCAGTACTTC. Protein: CASSGQGYEQYF.

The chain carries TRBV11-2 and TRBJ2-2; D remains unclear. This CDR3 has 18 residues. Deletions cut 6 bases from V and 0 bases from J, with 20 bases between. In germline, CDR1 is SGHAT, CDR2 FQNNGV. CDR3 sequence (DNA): TGTGCCAGCAGGTCCCGGGCAGGCATACCTACGAACACCGGGGAGCTGTTTTTT. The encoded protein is CASRSRAGIPTNTGELFF.

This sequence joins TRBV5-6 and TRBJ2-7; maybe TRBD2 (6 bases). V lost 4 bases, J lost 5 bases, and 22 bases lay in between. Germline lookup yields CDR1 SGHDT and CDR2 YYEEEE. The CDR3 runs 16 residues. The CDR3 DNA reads TGTGCCAGCAGCCCCCCAGTATTGGAGGGGTCCCACGAGCAGTACTTC. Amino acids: CASSPPVLEGSHEQYF.